The next 2 T cell receptor beta chains were all read from a single sample in a study of control samples from healthy donors and cancer patients. TCRdb's copy holds only in-frame clones and misses some; the assay was immunoSEQ multiplex PCR. The sample lists under 80,000 clones, over 85% occurring once. The sequencing sample was made of PBMCs. These receptors were taken from a woman between 40 and 50 years old with lung cancer.

The chain has TRBV6-4 and TRBJ1-6; D is perhaps TRBD1 (5 bases). The CDR3 spans 16 residues. CDR1 is MRHNA, CDR2 SNTAGT, per germline. Trimming left V 2 bases short and J 12 bases short, with 20 bases between. CDR3 nucleotides: TGTGCCAGCAGTGACCGGACATCCATAATCCACCTACCCCTCCACTTT. It yields the protein CASSDRTSIIHLPLHF.

The rearrangement uses TRBV11-2 and TRBJ2-7; D is ambiguous. The germline CDR1 and CDR2 sequences are SGHAT and FQNNGV. Trimming stripped 0 bases from V and 3 bases from J, with 9 bases between. The CDR3 length is 14 residues. The CDR3 is CASSLEWGSYEQYF. The CDR3 nucleotides are TGTGCCAGCAGCTTAGAATGGGGTAGCTACGAGCAGTACTTC.